This TCR beta chain emerged from a study of shared clonotypes between healthy human individuals. Sequencing used immunoSEQ multiplex PCR; TCRdb keeps in-frame clones, though not all of them. The sample comprises around 2.3 million clones, approximately 96% of which are singletons, and around 0.13% rests with the top ten. About this clone itself: What it binds is unknown.

General study results and limits: Lower generation probabilities were found for non-shared clonotypes than for those shared by all four donors. Naive subsets, compared against memory subsets, generally had larger estimated richness values. The researchers took only blood, and tissue repertoires probably look different.

Trimming shortened V by 7 bases and J by 6 bases, and 22 bases separated the two germline ends. Germline V lookup: CDR1 SEHNR, CDR2 FQNEAQ (reference sequence). This CDR3 comprises 16 residues. Sequenced sample: naive CD4+ T cells sorted from blood. As to subset: CD45RA+ positively selected. J is TRBJ2-1 and V is TRBV7-9; tentative D call: TRBD2 (5 bases). This TCR derives from a man aged 18-30 years in good health. The CDR3 spells CASTPQAVLEANEQFF. CDR3 coding DNA: TGTGCCAGCACCCCTCAGGCAGTATTGGAGGCCAATGAGCAGTTCTTC.